This record looks at one T cell receptor beta chain sequence and its context. The antigen it recognizes is unknown. No clone much larger than this one lies a single base away; base qualities are absent. The label giving this sample's time point can be read as: about 28 days (+/-7) after the second vaccine dose. AZD1222 recipients with second doses at about 4 weeks or about 12 weeks were pooled, because spike-specific TCR depth and breadth did not differ between schedules. Vaccinee samples were obtained from the UK trials COV001 and COV002, which included a single-blind randomized controlled phase 2/3 trial of AZD1222 (ChAdOx1 nCoV-19) in healthy adults. Trial participant PBMC samples were collected at day 0 and day 28 after the second dose for TCRbeta chain sequencing. These data belong to a study of T cell responses to AZD1222 COVID-19 vaccine (dated by TCRdb to the early 2020s). Background for the entire study: A total of 233 trial participants underwent TCR sequencing, of whom some 210 received two doses of AZD1222 and some 25 received two doses of the MenACWY control vaccine. Trial participants were enrolled by age into 18-55, 56-69 and 70-plus year subgroups, with around 150, 28 and 57 TCR-sequenced participants respectively.

V is pared back by 0 bases and J by 3 bases, with 18 bases lying between the germline termini. CDR1 and CDR2 are drawn from the germline V gene (reference sequence): LGHDT, YNNKEL. The CDR3 goes from the cysteine to the phenylalanine over 18 residues. The retained sequence is limited to the CDR3, 54 bases, with the frame set at the first base. The CDR3 regions of human TCRbeta chains were analyzed by immunosequencing. Per the source publication's procedure: TCRs in the repertoires were matched against a reference library of SARS-CoV-2-specific TCRs that had been generated with the MIRA antigen-specificity platform. Breadth was defined as the fraction of unique TCRs that were SARS-CoV-2-associated, and depth was defined as the fraction of total T cells that were SARS-CoV-2-associated. Each spike-specific TCR was assigned to its reactive spike region and to a CD4 or CD8 class using the MIRA data. Log10-transformed breadth and depth values were compared by one-way ANOVA with Sidak's multiple comparisons tests. TCRdb stores this immuneACCESS table with in-frame sequences only. Part of the clones is absent; in the studies checked, under half of the shortfall reflects unresolved V genes, and no reason is known for the rest. For V, J and clone size, that table is used; D and trimming come from the DNA. The sample table contains approximately 120,000 clones; only one count was recorded for roughly 86% of them. Around 4.5% of the sample belongs to the ten largest clones.

Overall study results and their limits: Nearly half of unique spike-specific TCRs reportedly recognized epitopes outside regions mutated in the B.1.351 and B.1.1.7 variants. Participants were mostly white British and included more females than males, and it was suggested by the authors that clonal diversity may have been underestimated. The whole spike protein was spanned by vaccine-associated CD4 TCRs, and dominant responses were seen in regions 160-218 and 743-854. Only five to seven AZD1222 recipients were SARS-CoV-2 seropositive at baseline, limiting conclusions about previously exposed vaccinees. No day 14 peak-response samples were available, so repertoires were characterized only after the peak T cell response. After two AZD1222 doses, spike-specific TCR breadth and depth were significantly higher than at day 0 and than in MenACWY recipients. The 56-69-year group was small, and its depth increase did not reach significance, likely because of low power.

This chain joins TRBV3-1 (or the pseudogene TRBV3-2) to TRBJ2-1; no D gene is confidently identified. This sample comprised peripheral blood, obtained 28 days after the second AZD1222 dose. The TCR comes from an adult who received the AZD1222 COVID-19 vaccine. CDR3 loop: CASSQEGIWNGIYNEQFF. In nucleotides, the sequence is TGTGCCAGCAGCCAAGAAGGCATTTGGAACGGTATCTACAATGAGCAGTTCTTC.